The T cell receptor (beta chain) described here comes from a study of blood T cell repertoires in COVID-19 (TCRdb year 2020). As for the study more broadly: The collaborator samples originated in the United States, Italy and Spain and spanned the acute and convalescent phases of COVID-19. Subjects who had been exposed to COVID-19, were actively infected with it, or had recovered from it provided the deeply sampled blood TCRbeta repertoires that made up the dataset. Samples were obtained from the ongoing ImmuneRACE study (first 160 participants) and from about 1,300 subjects provided by 6 global collaborators. Sample metadata almost always included a de-identified subject ID, COVID-19 status, age in years and sex. The prospective study material was composed of cDNA or gDNA derived from T cells, B-cell-depleted T cells, or PBMCs. Where available, HLA class I and class II types were obtained from metadata supplied by the sample provider rather than from assay-based typing. The repertoires were released in a freely available public database meant as a resource for research on the immune response to SARS-CoV-2. General study outcomes and caveats: Clinical and demographic metadata were provided uncurated, with the amount varying by source and participant.

The immunoSEQ Assay, a bias-controlled multiplex PCR, was used to amplify TCRbeta CDR3 regions from genomic DNA. Processing in the source paper ran as follows. The number of nucleated cells in each sample was estimated from the amplification of reference gene primers within the assay. To quantify the absolute abundance of each unique TCRbeta CDR3 rearrangement, sequence reads were collapsed and filtered. Productive Simpson clonality was computed per sample as the square root of Simpson's diversity index over productive rearrangements. Held by TCRdb, this immuneACCESS table contains in-frame sequences only and omits some clones. Under half of the omission traces to an unresolved V gene where checked; the cause of the rest is unknown. V, J and clone size are those of that table, while D and trimming were read from the DNA. The sample has approximately 330,000 clones on record, about 91% of them singletons. The top ten hold around 10% of the sample.

At one collaborating source in Seattle, patients were enrolled during active infection and were followed longitudinally through the course of disease. Each collaborating institution followed its own protocols to collect whole blood in K2EDTA tubes. For TCRbeta analysis, collaborators shipped samples as frozen whole blood, isolated PBMCs, or DNA extracted from either of those sample types. The V and J ends are trimmed by 5 bases and 4 bases, leaving 14 bases between them. The germline V gene (reference sequence) gives CDR1 as GTSNPN and CDR2 as SVGIG. The CDR3 goes from the cysteine to the phenylalanine over 13 residues. Left in the record is the CDR3 DNA by itself, 39 bases read in frame from the first base. To note about this clone: Its antigen is not yet known. No base qualities exist here, and no much larger clone lies one base off it.

The receptor's source is a man in his thirties or forties with COVID-19, enrolled during active disease. Specimen: peripheral blood. The chain couples TRBV30 to TRBJ2-5; the D segment could be TRBD1, given 6 matching bases. The DNA reads TGTGCCTGGGAGGCAGGGGTAGCAGAGACCCAGTACTTC. Its product reads: CAWEAGVAETQYF.